Presented here are 17 T cell receptor beta chains from one specimen sequenced in a study of T cells expressing NK-cell markers. One entry per CDR3 protein, without DNA, is what TCRdb gives after re-calling the 5' RACE reads. The table gives about 430,000 distinct CDR3 sequences; the top ten clones make up more than 1.4% of it. What was sequenced was blood T cells: a sorted CD56 or NKG2C T cell subset, CD4+ or CD8+ T cells, or bulk PBMC T cells (not recorded which). The receptors come from a woman aged 50 to 60 in good health.

The gene calls are TRBV6-6 and TRBJ2-2; TCRdb reports TRBD2, a call that lacks DNA to check it against. This CDR3 has 15 amino acids. CDR1 and CDR2 (germline): MNHNY, SVGAGI (reference sequence). The CDR3 region is CASTQRLAPTGELFF.

The chain recombines TRBV4-1 with TRBJ1-4; without DNA, the TCRdb call of TRBD1 cannot be checked. This CDR3 has 15 residues. Germline-derived CDR1 and CDR2 are MGHRA and YSYEKL. The chain's CDR3 is CASSQVRGRDEKLFF.

The rearrangement links TRBV9 to TRBJ2-5. Germline CDR1 and CDR2: SGDLS and YYNGEE. The CDR3 is made up of 15 amino acids. The CDR3 spells CASSASRTRQETQYF.

This chain connects TRBV5-1 to TRBJ2-1; TCRdb's D gene call, TRBD2, goes unchecked for lack of DNA. The germline V gene encodes CDR1 SGHRS and CDR2 YFSETQ. The CDR3 has 12 residues. The CDR3: CASSVAGREQFF.

The chain recombines TRBV7-9 with TRBJ2-1; TCRdb's D call, TRBD2, is unchecked because there is no DNA. From germline, CDR1 is SEHNR and CDR2 FQNEAQ (reference sequence). This CDR3 is built from 16 residues. CDR3 protein: CASRRGSTTSYNEQFF.

The chain couples TRBV11-3 to TRBJ2-5; with no DNA, the TCRdb D assignment of TRBD1 cannot be verified. The CDR3 totals 15 residues. The germline gives CDR1 SGHNT, CDR2 YENEEA. CDR3 region: CASSLGQGMAETQYF. Full variable domain (missing parts from reference TRBV11-3 and TRBJ2-5): EAGVVQSPRYKIIEKKQPVAFWCNPISGHNTLYWYLQNLGQGPELLIRYENEEAVDDSQLPKDRFSAERLKGVDSTLKIQPAELGDSAVYLCASSLGQGMAETQYFGPGTRLLVL.

The rearrangement uses TRBV6-5 and TRBJ2-2; the TCRdb call, TRBD2, lacks DNA for checking. The CDR3 contains 18 residues. CDR1 is MNHEY, CDR2 SVGAGI, per germline. This chain's CDR3 is CASSAPELAGAKAGELFF.

This rearrangement joins TRBV12-3 or TRBV12-4 to TRBJ2-7; TCRdb's D call, TRBD1, is unchecked because there is no DNA. The length of the CDR3 is 15 residues. This CDR3 is CASSLVAGHNYEQYF.

V gene TRBV6-2 or TRBV6-3 combines with J gene TRBJ2-1; TCRdb's assignment of TRBD2 cannot be checked, as there is no DNA. From germline, CDR1 is MNHEY and CDR2 SVGEGT. This CDR3 comprises 17 residues. The CDR3 here is CASSLLALAGPTGRQFF.

The chain recombines TRBV27 with TRBJ2-1; with no DNA, the TCRdb D assignment of TRBD2 cannot be verified. Germline loops: CDR1 MNHEY, CDR2 SMNVEV (reference sequence). This CDR3 has 16 residues. Here the CDR3 reads CASSLSGLAVYNEQFF.

This sequence joins TRBV5-1 and TRBJ1-1; TCRdb outputs TRBD1, but without DNA this stays unchecked. The CDR3 covers 14 residues. The germline gives CDR1 SGHRS, CDR2 YFSETQ. CDR3 sequence reads: CASSPWSENTEAFF.

The chain carries TRBV5-6 and TRBJ2-5; absent DNA, TCRdb's TRBD1 call cannot be checked. The length of the CDR3 is 16 residues. Germline-derived CDR1 and CDR2 are SGHDT and YYEEEE. The CDR3 loop reads CASSLFPPGTEETQYF.

This chain connects TRBV3-1 to TRBJ2-7. CDR1 and CDR2 from the germline V gene are LGHDT and YNNKEL (reference sequence). This CDR3 has 13 residues. The CDR3 here is CASSQVFAYEQYF.

V usage is TRBV18 and J usage is TRBJ1-1; as DNA is missing, the TRBD1 call by TCRdb cannot be tested. The V gene's germline CDR1 is KGHSH and CDR2 LQKENI. The CDR3 loop spans 15 amino acids. The CDR3 sequence: CASSALTGFGTEAFF.

The chain has TRBV20-1 and TRBJ1-4; TCRdb names TRBD1, which stays unverified in the absence of DNA. The CDR3 is 13 residues long. CDR1 is DFQATT and CDR2 is SNEGSKA in the germline V gene (reference sequence). The CDR3 sequence is CSSRGGFYEKLFF.

The chain is built from TRBV11-3 and TRBJ1-1; as DNA is missing, the TRBD1 call by TCRdb cannot be tested. Per the germline V gene, CDR1 is SGHNT and CDR2 is YENEEA. This CDR3 is built from 18 residues. CDR3 in amino acids: CASSLPDRGRTGGTEAFF.

V usage is TRBV25-1 and J usage is TRBJ2-2; TCRdb lists TRBD2, though no DNA is available to test this call. The CDR3 extends over 16 amino acids. Germline V gene lookup returns CDR1 MGHDK and CDR2 SYGVNS. The CDR3 spells CASSEYAGGNTGELFF. The whole variable domain, filled in from reference TRBV25-1 and TRBJ2-2, reads EADIYQTPRYLVIGTGKKITLECSQTMGHDKMYWYQQDPGMELHLIHYSYGVNSTEKGDLSSESTVSRIRTEHFPLTLESARPSHTSQYLCASSEYAGGNTGELFFGEGSRLTVL.